This T cell receptor (beta chain) was captured by sequencing in a study of Ad26.COV2.S vaccination and SARS-CoV-2 variants. Study in general: It was the COV1001 Ad26.COV2.S trial arm that included the donor. The study gave Ad26.COV2.S intramuscularly, once or twice 56 days apart. Study-level findings and limits: CD8+ and CD4+ T cells specific for spike reportedly responded with substantial breadth after vaccination.

This table comes from immunoSEQ multiplex PCR, and its TCRdb copy is limited to in-frame clones, with some not included. This sample carries 250,000 to 300,000 clones, around 87% of them seen once, and the ten largest clones take around 3.5%. Concerning this clone: Its cognate antigen is unknown.

Germline V gene lookup returns CDR1 SGDLS and CDR2 YYNGEE. This CDR3 has 13 amino acids. Trimming removed 0 bases from V and 1 base from J, with 4 bases in between. Specified treatment: some 20 received Ad26.COV2.S at low or high dose, single or two shots; about 5 received placebo; per-sample allocation not given. At day 63 after the first vaccine or placebo injection, samples were drawn. This chain links TRBV9 with TRBJ1-2; D unclear. Source: peripheral blood, taken in a trial of Ad26.COV2.S vaccine versus placebo. The clonotype was recovered from a person aged 18-65 years who received the Ad26.COV2.S COVID-19 vaccine or a placebo. This chain's CDR3 is CASSVVRNYGYTF. CDR3 DNA: TGTGCCAGCAGCGTAGTCCGTAACTATGGCTACACCTTC. Using reference TRBV9 and TRBJ1-2 for the parts outside the CDR3, the full variable domain is DSGVTQTPKHLITATGQRVTLRCSPRSGDLSVYWYQQSLDQGLQFLIQYYNGEERAKGNILERFSAQQFPDLHSELNLSSLELGDSALYFCASSVVRNYGYTFGSGTRLTVV.